This TCR beta chain derives from a study of shared clonotypes between healthy human individuals. Study results and limitations: Rarefaction indicated that sorted-subset sequencing remained incomplete although depth was large.

Positively selected for CCR7, the CD45RO-negative cells used as naive CD8 cells excluded terminally differentiated effector memory CD45RA+ cells. Among the donors, all were Caucasian adults who lived in Nashville, Tennessee. This CDR3 has 17 residues. The V gene's germline CDR1 is SEHNR and CDR2 FQNEAQ (reference sequence). V was pared by 3 bases and J by 5 bases, with 19 bases between. Using immunoSEQ multiplex PCR, the repertoire was profiled, and TCRdb retains in-frame clones only, with some absent. The data contain 550,000 to 750,000 clones, around 92% of them singletons. As for this clone: What it binds is unknown.

The sample taken for sequencing was naive CD8+ T cells sorted from blood. The receptor's source is a man aged 25 to 45 in good health. The chain combines TRBV7-9 with TRBJ1-4; D unclear. The CDR3 region is CASSLLEVDGVNEKLFF. For the CDR3, the DNA is TGTGCCAGCAGCTTGCTCGAGGTGGATGGGGTAAATGAAAAACTGTTTTTT.